The T cell receptor (beta chain) under discussion was sequenced for a study of control samples from healthy donors and cancer patients. The table came from immunoSEQ multiplex PCR; TCRdb's copy has only in-frame clones and leaves some out. This repertoire shows about 170,000 clones, roughly 92% found once; its top ten account for about 1.5%. The length of the CDR3 is 15 residues. The germline V gene encodes CDR1 SSHAT and CDR2 FNYEAQ (reference sequence). Concerning this clone itself: One junction end does not reproduce the germline sequence, and a read error may be involved.

The sample comprised blood. The chain joins TRBV7-7 to TRBJ2-2; D not certain. The TCR comes from a woman aged 18-29 years in good health. In nucleotides, the CDR3 is TGTGCTAGCAGTCAAAGTAGTGGAGAGACCGGGGAGCTGTTTTTT. Translation: CASSQSSGETGELFF.